These T cell receptor beta chains were read from a single sample in a study of OX40 agonist ivuxolimab in advanced cancers. Here immunoSEQ multiplex PCR was the method, and the copy in TCRdb shows in-frame clones only, minus some. The data contain about 100,000 clones, approximately 95% of them singletons. The sequenced sample was CD4+ or CD8+ T cells sorted from blood, obtained in a trial of the OX40 agonist ivuxolimab. These receptors were obtained from an adult with an advanced solid tumor such as melanoma, head and neck, liver or kidney cancer. Each CDR3 is given without its conserved first and last residue.

j_call: TRBJ1-1
v_call: TRBV9
cdr3_aa: ASSEGGMDTEAF

j_call: TRBJ1-4
v_call: TRBV7-2
cdr3_aa: ASSLDGTGRKLF

j_call: TRBJ2-7
v_call: TRBV6-6
cdr3_aa: ASRNGGGLNRY

j_call: TRBJ2-1
v_call: TRBV7-8
cdr3_aa: ASSFMGSSYNEQF

j_call: TRBJ1-5
v_call: TRBV29-1
cdr3_aa: SVDNPLQGKGRDNQPQH

j_call: TRBJ2-5
v_call: TRBV29-1
cdr3_aa: SVGETGSETQY

j_call: TRBJ2-3
v_call: TRBV19
cdr3_aa: ASTWEGASPDTQY

j_call: TRBJ1-5
v_call: TRBV7-2
cdr3_aa: ASSPNSGSNQPQH

j_call: TRBJ2-7
v_call: TRBV21-1
cdr3_aa: ASIPTGDGNEQY

j_call: TRBJ1-5
v_call: TRBV4-2
cdr3_aa: ASSQDEGQPQH

j_call: TRBJ2-3
v_call: TRBV7-8
cdr3_aa: ASSPDRGHGVDTQY

j_call: TRBJ2-7
v_call: TRBV27
cdr3_aa: ASSWGRSSYEQY

j_call: TRBJ2-5
v_call: TRBV7-9
cdr3_aa: ASSLEGTGQETQY

j_call: TRBJ2-1
v_call: TRBV7-3
cdr3_aa: ASSWTRDRGNEQF

j_call: TRBJ2-3
v_call: TRBV5-5
cdr3_aa: ASSDDTTSRATDTQY

j_call: TRBJ2-3
v_call: TRBV5-4
cdr3_aa: ASSPWGSTDTQY